The subject of this entry is one T cell receptor (beta chain). Its antigen is not identified. These data originate in a study of cytomegalovirus exposure and HLA in healthy donors. Study observations and caveats: Whilst most TCR sequences proved rare, a subset of public TCRs occurred across many donors. TCR clusters originating in the first cohort tended to co-occur in the 100 to 150 validation repertoires, according to a later analysis.

Clones were read by immunoSEQ multiplex PCR, and TCRdb kept only the in-frame ones, dropping some. The profile shows 97,000 or so clones, over 75% of them singletons. Germline V CDR1 and CDR2: MNHEY, SMNVEV (reference sequence). There are 20 residues in the CDR3. After removal of 5 bases from V and 6 bases from J, the junction contained 19 bases not matched to a gene. The V gene is TRBV27, the J gene TRBJ2-1; 13 bases match TRBD2. The sample comprised PBMCs. This sequence originates from a man between 18 and 29 years old in good health and CMV-seropositive. The CDR3 DNA reads as TGTGCCAGCAGTAGCATGGACGGGGAACTAGCGGGAGGGCCGCTCAATGAGCAGTTCTTC. Protein sequence: CASSSMDGELAGGPLNEQFF.